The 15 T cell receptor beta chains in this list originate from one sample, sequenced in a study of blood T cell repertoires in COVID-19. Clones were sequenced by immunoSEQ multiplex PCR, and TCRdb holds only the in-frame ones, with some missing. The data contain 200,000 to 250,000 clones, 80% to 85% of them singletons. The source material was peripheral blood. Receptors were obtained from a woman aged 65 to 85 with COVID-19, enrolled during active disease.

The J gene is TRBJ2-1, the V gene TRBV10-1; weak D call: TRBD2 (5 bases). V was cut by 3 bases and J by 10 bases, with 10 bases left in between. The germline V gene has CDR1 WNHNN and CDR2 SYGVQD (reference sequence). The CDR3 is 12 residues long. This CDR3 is CASSEPGREQFF. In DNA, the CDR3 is TGCGCCAGCAGTGAACCGGGAAGGGAGCAGTTCTTC.

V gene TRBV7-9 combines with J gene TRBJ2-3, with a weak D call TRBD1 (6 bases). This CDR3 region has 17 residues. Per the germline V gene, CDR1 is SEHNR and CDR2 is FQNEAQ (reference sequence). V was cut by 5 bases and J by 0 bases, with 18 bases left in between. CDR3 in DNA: TGTGCCAGCAGCCCACGGACAGCGAAGGATAGCACAGATACGCAGTATTTT. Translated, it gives CASSPRTAKDSTDTQYF.

CDR3 loop: CASSPGHATVYNEQFF. CDR3 DNA sequence: TGTGCCAGCAGCCCAGGACATGCCACGGTGTACAATGAGCAGTTCTTC. V usage is TRBV5-4 and J usage is TRBJ2-1, with TRBD1 as a possible D gene (5 bases). The CDR3 runs to 16 residues. Germline CDR1 reads SGHNT; CDR2 reads YYREEE (reference sequence). Trimming pared 4 bases from V and 4 bases from J, leaving 18 bases between.

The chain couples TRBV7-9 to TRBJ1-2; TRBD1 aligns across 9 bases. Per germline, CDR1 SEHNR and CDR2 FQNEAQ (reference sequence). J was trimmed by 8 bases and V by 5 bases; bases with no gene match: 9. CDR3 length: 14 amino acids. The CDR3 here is CASSHPGTGKGYTF. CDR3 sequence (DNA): TGTGCCAGCAGCCACCCCGGGACAGGGAAGGGCTACACCTTC.

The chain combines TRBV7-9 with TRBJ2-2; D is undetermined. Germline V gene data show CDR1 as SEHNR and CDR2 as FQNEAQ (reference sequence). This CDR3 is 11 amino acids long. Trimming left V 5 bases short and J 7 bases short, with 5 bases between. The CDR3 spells CASSRVGELFF. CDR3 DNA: TGTGCCAGCAGCCGAGTCGGGGAGCTGTTTTTT. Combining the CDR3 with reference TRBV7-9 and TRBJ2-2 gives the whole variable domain DTGVSQNPRHKITKRGQNVTFRCDPISEHNRLYWYRQTLGQGPEFLTYFQNEAQLEKSRLLSDRFSAERPKGSFSTLEIQRTEQGDSAMYLCASSRVGELFFGEGSRLTVL.

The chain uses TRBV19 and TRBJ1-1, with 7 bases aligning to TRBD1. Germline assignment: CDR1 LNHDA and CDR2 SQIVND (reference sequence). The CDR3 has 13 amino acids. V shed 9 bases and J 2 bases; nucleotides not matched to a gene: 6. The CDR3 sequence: CASRGTVNTEAFF. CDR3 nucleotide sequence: TGTGCCAGCAGAGGGACAGTTAACACTGAAGCTTTCTTT.

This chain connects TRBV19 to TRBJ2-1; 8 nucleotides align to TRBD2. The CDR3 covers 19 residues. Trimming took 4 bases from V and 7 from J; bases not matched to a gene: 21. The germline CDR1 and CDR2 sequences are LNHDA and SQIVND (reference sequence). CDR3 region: CASSSTGTGHVAGRNEQFF. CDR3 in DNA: TGTGCCAGTAGTAGCACAGGAACAGGTCATGTAGCGGGGCGGAATGAGCAGTTCTTC. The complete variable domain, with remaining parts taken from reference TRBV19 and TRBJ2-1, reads DGGITQSPKYLFRKEGQNVTLSCEQNLNHDAMYWYRQDPGQGLRLIYYSQIVNDFQKGDIAEGYSVSREKKESFPLTVTSAQKNPTAFYLCASSSTGTGHVAGRNEQFFGPGTRLTVL.

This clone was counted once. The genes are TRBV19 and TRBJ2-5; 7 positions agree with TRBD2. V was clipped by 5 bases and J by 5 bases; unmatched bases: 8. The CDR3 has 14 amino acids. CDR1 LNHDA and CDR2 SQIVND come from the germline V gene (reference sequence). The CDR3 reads CASSYTGGSETQYF. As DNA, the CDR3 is TGTGCCAGTAGTTACACGGGAGGATCCGAGACCCAGTACTTC. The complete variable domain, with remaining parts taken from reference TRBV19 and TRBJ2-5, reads DGGITQSPKYLFRKEGQNVTLSCEQNLNHDAMYWYRQDPGQGLRLIYYSQIVNDFQKGDIAEGYSVSREKKESFPLTVTSAQKNPTAFYLCASSYTGGSETQYFGPGTRLLVL.

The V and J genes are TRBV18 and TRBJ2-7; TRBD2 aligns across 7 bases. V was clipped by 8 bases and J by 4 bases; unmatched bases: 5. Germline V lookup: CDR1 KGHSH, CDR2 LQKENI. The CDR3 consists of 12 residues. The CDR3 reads CASASGIYEQYF. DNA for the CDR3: TGTGCCAGCGCTAGCGGCATTTACGAGCAGTACTTC.

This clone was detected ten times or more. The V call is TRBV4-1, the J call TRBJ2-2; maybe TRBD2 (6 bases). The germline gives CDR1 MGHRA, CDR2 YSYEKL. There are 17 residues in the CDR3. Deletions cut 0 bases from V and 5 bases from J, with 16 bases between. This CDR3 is CASSQDLAAGPTGELFF. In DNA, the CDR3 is TGCGCCAGCAGCCAAGATCTTGCGGCGGGACCGACCGGGGAGCTGTTTTTT.

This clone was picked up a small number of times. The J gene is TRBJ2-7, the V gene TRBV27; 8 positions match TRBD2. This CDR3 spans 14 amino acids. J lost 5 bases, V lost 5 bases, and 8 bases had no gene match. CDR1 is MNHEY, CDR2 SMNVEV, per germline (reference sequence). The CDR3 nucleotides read TGTGCCAGCAGTCGTTGGGAGCGGGAGAACGAGCAGTACTTC. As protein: CASSRWERENEQYF.

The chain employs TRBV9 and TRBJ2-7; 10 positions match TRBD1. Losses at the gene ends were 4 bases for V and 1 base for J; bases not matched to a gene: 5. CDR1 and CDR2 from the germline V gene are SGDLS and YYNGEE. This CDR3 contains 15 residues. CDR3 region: CASSRRDRGSYEQYF. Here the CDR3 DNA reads TGTGCCAGCAGCAGACGGGACAGGGGTTCCTACGAGCAGTACTTC.

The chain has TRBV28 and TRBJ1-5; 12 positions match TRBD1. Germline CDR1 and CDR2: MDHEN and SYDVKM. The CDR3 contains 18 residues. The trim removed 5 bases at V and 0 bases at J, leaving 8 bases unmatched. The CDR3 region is CASSHPGQGAYSNQPQHF. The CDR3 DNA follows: TGTGCCAGCAGTCATCCGGGACAGGGGGCCTATAGCAATCAGCCCCAGCATTTT.

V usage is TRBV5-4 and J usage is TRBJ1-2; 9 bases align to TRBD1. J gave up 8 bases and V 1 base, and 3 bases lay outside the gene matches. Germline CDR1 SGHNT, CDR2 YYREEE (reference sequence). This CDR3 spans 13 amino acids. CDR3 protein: CASSLWTGDGYTF. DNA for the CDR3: TGTGCCAGCAGCTTGTGGACAGGGGACGGCTACACCTTC.

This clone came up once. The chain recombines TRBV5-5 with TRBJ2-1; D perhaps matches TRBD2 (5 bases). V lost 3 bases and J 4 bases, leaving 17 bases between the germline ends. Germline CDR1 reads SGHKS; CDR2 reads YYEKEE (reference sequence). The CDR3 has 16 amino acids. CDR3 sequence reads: CASSWVGSGKYNEQFF. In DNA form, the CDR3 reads TGTGCCAGCAGCTGGGTGGGTTCGGGGAAATACAATGAGCAGTTCTTC.